This is a list of T cell receptor beta chains from one sample in a study of brain T cells in children with intractable seizures. Clones were read by immunoSEQ multiplex PCR, and TCRdb kept only the in-frame ones, dropping some. The sample lists 110,000 or so clones, 94% occurring once. Here the sequenced sample was peripheral blood, taken at surgery. The receptor set was obtained from a boy younger than two with hemimegalencephaly and intractable seizures. CDR3s include the opening cysteine and the closing phenylalanine or tryptophan. Fields, in order: V gene, D gene, clone size, CDR3 protein. The D gene is left open where the match is weak. Size values are once, few and many counts, or a class for expanded clones, and some rows have none.

TRBV11-2,NA,NA,CASSLDGMGKLFF
TRBV7-2,TRBD2,NA,CASSLASGRRETQYF
TRBV11-3,NA,NA,CASSPDWGGDTQYF
TRBV2,NA,NA,CASSDNREDIQYF
TRBV5-1,TRBD1,NA,CASSLEGGSYGYTF
TRBV2,NA,few,CASSEQGYGYTF
TRBV19,TRBD1,NA,CASSRMGQGRQPQHF
TRBV19,NA,NA,CASTPIAYSYNEQFF
TRBV19,TRBD1,once,CASNQPGQGVIQPQHF
TRBV30,NA,NA,CAWSPNMVQPQHF
TRBV11-3,TRBD2,NA,CASSPRSESAGNEQFF
TRBV30,NA,NA,CAWSVRRGPSSYEQYF
TRBV20-1,NA,NA,CSAFGVEAFF
TRBV9,NA,once,CASSGGDEETQYF
TRBV27,NA,NA,CASSPNRVQRGGELFF
TRBV7-3,NA,once,CASSNRGGVGNEQFF
TRBV19,NA,NA,CASSIPGALLTEAFF
TRBV24-1,NA,NA,CATPQGPNEKLFF